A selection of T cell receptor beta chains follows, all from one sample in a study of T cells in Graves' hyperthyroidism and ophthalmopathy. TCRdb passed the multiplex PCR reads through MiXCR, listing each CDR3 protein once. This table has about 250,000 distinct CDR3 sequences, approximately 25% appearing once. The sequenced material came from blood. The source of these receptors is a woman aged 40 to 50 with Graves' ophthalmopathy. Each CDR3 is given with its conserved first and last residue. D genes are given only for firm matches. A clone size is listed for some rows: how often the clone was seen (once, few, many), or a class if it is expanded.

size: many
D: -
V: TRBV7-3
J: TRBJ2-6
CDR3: CASSLFPSGANVLTF
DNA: TGTGCCAGCAGCCTATTCCCCTCTGGGGCCAACGTCCTGACTTTC

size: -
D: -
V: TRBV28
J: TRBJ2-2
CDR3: CASSSTDHTGELFF
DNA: TGTGCCAGCAGTAGCACAGACCACACCGGGGAGCTGTTTTTT

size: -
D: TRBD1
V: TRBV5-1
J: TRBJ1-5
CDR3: CASSWTGGADQPQHF
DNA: TGCGCCAGCAGCTGGACAGGGGGCGCGGACCAGCCCCAGCATTTT

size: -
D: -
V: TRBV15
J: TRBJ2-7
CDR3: CATSTRASSYEQYF
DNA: TGTGCCACCAGCACCAGGGCTAGCTCCTACGAGCAGTACTTC

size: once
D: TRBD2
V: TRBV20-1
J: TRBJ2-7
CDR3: CSARDSLSGPSSYEQYF
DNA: TGCAGTGCTAGAGATTCCCTTAGCGGGCCTAGCTCCTACGAGCAGTACTTC

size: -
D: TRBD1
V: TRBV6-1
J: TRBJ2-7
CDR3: CASGTYGQGSYEQYF
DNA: TGTGCCAGCGGGACCTACGGACAGGGGTCCTACGAGCAGTACTTC

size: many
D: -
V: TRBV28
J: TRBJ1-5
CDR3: CASSGTNIDQPQHF
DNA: TGTGCCAGCAGCGGGACCAACATTGATCAGCCCCAGCATTTT

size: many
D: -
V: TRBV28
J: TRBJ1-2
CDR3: CASSLMLRYGYTF
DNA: TGTGCCAGCAGTTTGATGTTACGTTATGGCTACACCTTC

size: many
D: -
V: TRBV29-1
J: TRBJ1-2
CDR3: CSVESGGSNYGYTF
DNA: TGCAGCGTTGAGAGCGGGGGGAGTAACTATGGCTACACCTTC

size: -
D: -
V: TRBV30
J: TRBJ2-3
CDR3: CACNPWRLEGSDTQYF
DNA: TGTGCCTGTAACCCTTGGCGACTAGAAGGCTCAGATACGCAGTATTTT

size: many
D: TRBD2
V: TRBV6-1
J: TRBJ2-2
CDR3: CVHKAALAGVTGELFF
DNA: TGTGTGCATAAGGCCGCACTAGCGGGAGTTACGGGGGAGCTGTTTTTT

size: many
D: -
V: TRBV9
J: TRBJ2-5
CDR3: CASSQVPGLPQYF
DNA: TGTGCCAGCAGCCAAGTGCCGGGACTTCCCCAGTACTTC

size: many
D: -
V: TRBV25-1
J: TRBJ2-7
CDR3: CASSEQGNSYEQYF
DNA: TGTGCCAGCAGTGAGCAGGGCAACTCCTACGAGCAGTACTTC

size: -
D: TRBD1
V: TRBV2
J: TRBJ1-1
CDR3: CASQRDRDAEAFF
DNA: TGTGCCAGTCAGCGGGACAGGGACGCTGAAGCTTTCTTT

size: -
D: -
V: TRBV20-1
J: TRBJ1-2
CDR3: CSAPTGGYTF
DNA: TGCAGTGCTCCGACAGGAGGCTACACCTTC

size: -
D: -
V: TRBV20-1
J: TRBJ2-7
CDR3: CSARDRGEAVEQYF
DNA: TGCAGTGCTAGAGATCGTGGAGAAGCGGTCGAGCAGTACTTC

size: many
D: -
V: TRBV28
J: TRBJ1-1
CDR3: CASGREKTEAFF
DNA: TGTGCCAGCGGGAGGGAGAAGACTGAAGCTTTCTTT

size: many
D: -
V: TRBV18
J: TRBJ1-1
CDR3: CASSPQEYHTEAFF
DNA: TGTGCCAGCTCACCACAGGAGTATCACACTGAAGCTTTCTTT

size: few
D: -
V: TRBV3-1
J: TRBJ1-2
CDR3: CASSRNRQVNYGYTF
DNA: TGTGCCAGCAGCCGGAATCGACAGGTTAACTATGGCTACACCTTC

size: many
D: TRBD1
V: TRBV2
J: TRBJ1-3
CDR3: CASSEPYFATGGSGNTIYF
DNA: TGTGCCAGCAGCGAGCCGTATTTTGCGACAGGGGGCTCTGGAAACACCATATATTTT

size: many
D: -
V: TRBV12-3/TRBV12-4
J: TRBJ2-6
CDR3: CASSLRSPSGANVLTF
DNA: TGTGCCAGCAGTTTACGGAGCCCTTCTGGGGCCAACGTCCTGACTTTC

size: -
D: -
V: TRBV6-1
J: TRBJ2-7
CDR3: CASSPSRASHEQYF
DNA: TGTGCCAGCAGTCCTTCCAGGGCGAGCCACGAGCAGTACTTC

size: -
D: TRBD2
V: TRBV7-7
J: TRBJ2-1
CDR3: CASSPLRTSGYNEQFF
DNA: TGTGCTAGCAGCCCTCTTCGGACTAGCGGATACAATGAGCAGTTCTTC

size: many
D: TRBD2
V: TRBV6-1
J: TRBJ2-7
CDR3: CASSEWTSGSRHEQYF
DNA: TGTGCCAGCAGTGAATGGACTAGCGGGAGTCGCCACGAGCAGTACTTC

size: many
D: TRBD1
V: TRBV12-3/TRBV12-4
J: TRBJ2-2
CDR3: CASRTGDLTGELFF
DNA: TGTGCCAGCAGGACAGGGGACCTCACCGGGGAGCTGTTTTTT

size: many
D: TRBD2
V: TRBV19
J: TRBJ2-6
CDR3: CASSIHSGPPSGANVLTF
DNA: TGTGCCAGTAGTATCCATAGCGGGCCCCCGTCTGGGGCCAACGTCCTGACTTTC

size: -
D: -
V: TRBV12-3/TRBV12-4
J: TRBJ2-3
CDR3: CASSFGGQEWADTQYF
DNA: TGTGCCAGCAGTTTTGGGGGGCAGGAATGGGCAGATACGCAGTATTTT

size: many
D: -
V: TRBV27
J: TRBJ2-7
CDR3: CASSLSNRGALVGEQYF
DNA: TGTGCCAGCAGTTTATCAAATAGGGGGGCGCTGGTCGGGGAGCAGTACTTC

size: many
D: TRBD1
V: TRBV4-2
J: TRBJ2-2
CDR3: CASSRGGQGVGELFF
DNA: TGTGCCAGCAGCCGAGGGGGACAGGGAGTCGGGGAGCTGTTTTTT

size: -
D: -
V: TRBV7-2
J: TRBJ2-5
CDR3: CASSLRPEQMETQYF
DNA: TGTGCCAGCAGCTTAAGACCTGAACAGATGGAGACCCAGTACTTC

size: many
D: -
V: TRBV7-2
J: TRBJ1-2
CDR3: CASSSTGTKSDGYTF
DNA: TGTGCCAGCAGCTCTACCGGGACAAAAAGCGATGGCTACACCTTC

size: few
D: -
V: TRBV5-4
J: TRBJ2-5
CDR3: CAYRDSLLETQYF
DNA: TGTGCCTACCGGGACTCCCTCTTGGAGACCCAGTACTTC

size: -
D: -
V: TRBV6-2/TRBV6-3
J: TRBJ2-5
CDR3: CASSLRLRGETQYF
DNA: TGTGCCAGCAGTTTAAGACTGCGAGGGGAGACCCAGTACTTC

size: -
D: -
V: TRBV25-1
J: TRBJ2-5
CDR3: CASSGVPPEMTQYF
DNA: TGTGCCAGCAGTGGTGTGCCGCCGGAAATGACCCAGTACTTC

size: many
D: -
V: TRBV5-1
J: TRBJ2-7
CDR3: CASSRVAGYEQYF
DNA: TGCGCCAGCAGTCGGGTAGCTGGCTACGAGCAGTACTTC

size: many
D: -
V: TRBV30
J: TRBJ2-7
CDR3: CAWIPRLTGEIDPLSYEQYF
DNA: TGTGCCTGGATCCCCCGCCTCACGGGGGAAATAGACCCCCTATCCTACGAGCAGTACTTC

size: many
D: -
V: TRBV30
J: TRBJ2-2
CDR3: CAWSPNGITGELFF
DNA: TGTGCCTGGAGCCCGAATGGGATTACCGGGGAGCTGTTTTTT

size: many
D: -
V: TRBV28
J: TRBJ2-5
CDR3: CASSKSQGAETQYF
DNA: TGTGCCAGCAGTAAATCACAGGGAGCAGAGACCCAGTACTTC

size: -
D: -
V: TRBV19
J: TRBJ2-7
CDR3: CASSIGDSPYEQYF
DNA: TGTGCCAGTAGTATCGGGGACTCACCCTACGAGCAGTACTTC

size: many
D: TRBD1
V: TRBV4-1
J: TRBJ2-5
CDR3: CASSQGVGTGLGETQYF
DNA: TGCGCCAGCAGCCAAGGTGTCGGGACAGGGTTGGGGGAGACCCAGTACTTC

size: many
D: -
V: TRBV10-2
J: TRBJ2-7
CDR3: CASRTGDRTYEQYF
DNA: TGCGCCAGCAGGACAGGAGACCGAACCTACGAGCAGTACTTC

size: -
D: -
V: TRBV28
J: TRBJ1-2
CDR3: CASSPSGRVGHGYTF
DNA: TGTGCCAGCAGCCCCTCAGGTCGCGTAGGACATGGCTACACCTTC

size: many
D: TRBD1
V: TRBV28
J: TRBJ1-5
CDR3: CASSDTRDRDNQPQHF
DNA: TGTGCCAGCAGTGACACCCGGGACAGGGACAATCAGCCCCAGCATTTT

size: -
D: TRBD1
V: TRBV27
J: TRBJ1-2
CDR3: CASSPLSGQGAIYYGYTF
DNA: TGTGCCAGCAGCCCACTCTCGGGACAGGGGGCGATCTACTATGGCTACACCTTC

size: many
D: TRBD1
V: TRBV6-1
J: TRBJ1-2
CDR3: CASSDPSGGGAWGYTF
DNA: TGTGCCAGCAGTGACCCCTCGGGAGGGGGCGCGTGGGGCTACACCTTC

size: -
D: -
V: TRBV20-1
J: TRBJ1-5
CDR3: CSPSYPFSNQPQHF
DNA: TGCAGCCCATCCTACCCCTTTAGCAATCAGCCCCAGCATTTT

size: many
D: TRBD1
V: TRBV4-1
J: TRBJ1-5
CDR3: CASSMGQLGQPQHF
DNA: TGCGCCAGCAGCATGGGACAGTTGGGTCAGCCCCAGCATTTT

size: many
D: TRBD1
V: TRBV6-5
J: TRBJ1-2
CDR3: CASIRDSNYYGYTF
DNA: TGTGCCAGCATTCGGGACAGTAACTACTATGGCTACACCTTC

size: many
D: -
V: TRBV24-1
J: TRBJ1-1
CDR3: CATSDPGGGAFF
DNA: TGTGCCACCAGTGACCCCGGGGGGGGAGCTTTCTTT

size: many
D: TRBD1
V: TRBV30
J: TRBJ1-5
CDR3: CAMEQGGNQPQHF
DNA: TGTGCCATGGAGCAGGGGGGAAATCAGCCCCAGCATTTT

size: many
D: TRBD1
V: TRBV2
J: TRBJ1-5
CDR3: CASSDPDRNSNQPQHF
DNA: TGTGCCAGCAGTGACCCGGACAGGAATAGCAATCAGCCCCAGCATTTT

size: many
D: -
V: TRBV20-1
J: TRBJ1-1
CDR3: CSARALGRQVNTEAFF
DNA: TGCAGTGCTAGAGCCCTTGGGCGGCAAGTGAACACTGAAGCTTTCTTT

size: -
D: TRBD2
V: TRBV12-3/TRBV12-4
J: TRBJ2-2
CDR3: CASVRTSVTGELFF
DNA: TGTGCCAGCGTAAGGACTAGCGTCACCGGGGAGCTGTTTTTT

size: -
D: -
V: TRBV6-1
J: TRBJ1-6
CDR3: CAATPQGDSPLHF
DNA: TGTGCCGCGACACCCCAGGGAGATTCACCCCTCCACTTT

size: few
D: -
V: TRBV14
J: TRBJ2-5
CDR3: CASSQPTTQETQYF
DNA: TGTGCCAGCAGCCAACCCACTACCCAAGAGACCCAGTACTTC

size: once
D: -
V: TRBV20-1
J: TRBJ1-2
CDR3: CSARDQLYGGYTF
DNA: TGCAGTGCTAGAGATCAGTTATACGGTGGCTACACCTTC

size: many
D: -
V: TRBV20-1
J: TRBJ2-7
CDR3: CSAATLGAYEQYF
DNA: TGCAGTGCCGCAACCTTGGGGGCCTACGAGCAGTACTTC

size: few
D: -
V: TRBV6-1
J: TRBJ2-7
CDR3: CASSEDGRRYEQYF
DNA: TGTGCCAGCAGTGAAGATGGCAGACGCTACGAGCAGTACTTC

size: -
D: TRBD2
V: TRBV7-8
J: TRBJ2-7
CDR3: CASSWGGTSSYEQYF
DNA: TGTGCCAGCAGCTGGGGGGGGACCAGCTCCTACGAGCAGTACTTC